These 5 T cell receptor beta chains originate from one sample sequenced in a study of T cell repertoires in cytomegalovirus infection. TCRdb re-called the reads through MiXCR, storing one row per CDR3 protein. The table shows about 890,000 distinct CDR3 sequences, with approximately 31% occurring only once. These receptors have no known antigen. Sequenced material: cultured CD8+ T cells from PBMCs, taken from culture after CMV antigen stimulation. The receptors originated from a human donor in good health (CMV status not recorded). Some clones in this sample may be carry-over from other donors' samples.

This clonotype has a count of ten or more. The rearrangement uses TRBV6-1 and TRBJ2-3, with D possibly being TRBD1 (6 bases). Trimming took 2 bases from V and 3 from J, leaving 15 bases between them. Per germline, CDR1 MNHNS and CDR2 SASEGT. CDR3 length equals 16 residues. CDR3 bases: TGTGCCAGCAGTGAATTTTCAGGGGCGCGGACAGATACGCAGTATTTT. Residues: CASSEFSGARTDTQYF.

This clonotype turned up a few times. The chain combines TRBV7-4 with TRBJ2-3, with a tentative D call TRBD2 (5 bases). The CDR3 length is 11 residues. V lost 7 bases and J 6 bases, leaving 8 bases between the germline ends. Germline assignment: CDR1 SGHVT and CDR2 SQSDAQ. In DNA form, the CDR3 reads TGTGCCAGCAACCCGGGGGATACGCAGTATTTT. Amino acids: CASNPGDTQYF.

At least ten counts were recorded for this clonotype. The DNA of the CDR3 is TGTGCCAGCGGACCCTACGTGGGACAGGCCAACACCGGGGAGCTGTTTTTT. Translated, it gives CASGPYVGQANTGELFF. The J gene is TRBJ2-2, the V gene TRBV7-6, with 8 bases matching TRBD1. Germline CDR1 reads SGHVS; CDR2 reads FNYEAQ. CDR3 length: 17 residues. The V segment lost 8 bases and the J segment 2 bases; nucleotides outside the gene matches: 13.

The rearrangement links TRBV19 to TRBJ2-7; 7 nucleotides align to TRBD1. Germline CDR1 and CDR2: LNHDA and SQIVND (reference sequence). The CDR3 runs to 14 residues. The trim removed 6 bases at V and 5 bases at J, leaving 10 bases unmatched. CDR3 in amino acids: CASRIVGGLNEQYF. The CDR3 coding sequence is TGTGCCAGTAGGATCGTAGGGGGCCTTAACGAGCAGTACTTC.

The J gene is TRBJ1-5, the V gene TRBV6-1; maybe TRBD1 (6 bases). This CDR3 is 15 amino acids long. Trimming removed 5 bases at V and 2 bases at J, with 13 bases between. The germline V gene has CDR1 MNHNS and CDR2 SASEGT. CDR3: CASSRRRQGNQPQHF. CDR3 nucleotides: TGTGCCAGCAGTCGGCGCCGACAGGGCAATCAGCCCCAGCATTTT.